The present T cell receptor (beta chain) was sequenced within a study of T cells expressing NK-cell markers. TCRdb reprocessed the 5' RACE reads, keeping one entry per CDR3 protein, no DNA. The sample's table shows 550,000 or so distinct CDR3 sequences. Germline CDR1 is SGHTA and CDR2 is FQGTGA. The length of the CDR3 is 17 residues. Material: blood T cells: a sorted CD56 or NKG2C T cell subset, CD4+ or CD8+ T cells, or bulk PBMC T cells (not recorded which). This chain connects TRBV7-3 to TRBJ2-1; the D call from TCRdb, TRBD2, cannot be confirmed without DNA. The receptor was isolated from a man aged 18-30 years in good health. CDR3 region: CASSLGTSGKYRLEQFF. Full variable domain (outside the CDR3, taken from reference TRBV7-3 and TRBJ2-1): GAGVSQTPSNKVTEKGKYVELRCDPISGHTALYWYRQSLGQGPEFLIYFQGTGAADDSGLPNDRFFAVRPEGSVSTLKIQRTERGDSAVYLCASSLGTSGKYRLEQFFGPGTRLTVL.